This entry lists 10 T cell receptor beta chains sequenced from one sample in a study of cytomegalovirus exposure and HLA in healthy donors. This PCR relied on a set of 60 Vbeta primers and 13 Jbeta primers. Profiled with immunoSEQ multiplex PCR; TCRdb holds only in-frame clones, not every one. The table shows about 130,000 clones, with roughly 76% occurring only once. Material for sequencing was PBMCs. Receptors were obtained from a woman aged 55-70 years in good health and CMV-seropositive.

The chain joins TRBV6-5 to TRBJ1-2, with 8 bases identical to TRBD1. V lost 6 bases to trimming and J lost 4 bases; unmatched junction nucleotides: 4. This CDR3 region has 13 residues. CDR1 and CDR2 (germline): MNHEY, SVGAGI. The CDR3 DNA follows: TGTGCCAGCAGCCAGGACAGGGCCTATGGCTACACCTTC. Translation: CASSQDRAYGYTF.

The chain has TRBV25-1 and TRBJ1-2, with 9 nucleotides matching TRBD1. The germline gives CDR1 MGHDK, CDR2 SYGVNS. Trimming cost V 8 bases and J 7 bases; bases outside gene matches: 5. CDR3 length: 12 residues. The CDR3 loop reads CASSGTGSGYTF. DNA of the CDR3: TGTGCCAGCTCCGGGACAGGGTCTGGCTACACCTTC.

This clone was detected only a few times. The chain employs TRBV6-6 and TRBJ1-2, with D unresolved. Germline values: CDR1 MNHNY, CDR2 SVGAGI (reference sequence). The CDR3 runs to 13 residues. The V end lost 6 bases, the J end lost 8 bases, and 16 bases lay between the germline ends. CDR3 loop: CASRVDGGKGYTF. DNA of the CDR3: TGTGCCAGCAGGGTGGACGGCGGGAAAGGCTACACCTTC.

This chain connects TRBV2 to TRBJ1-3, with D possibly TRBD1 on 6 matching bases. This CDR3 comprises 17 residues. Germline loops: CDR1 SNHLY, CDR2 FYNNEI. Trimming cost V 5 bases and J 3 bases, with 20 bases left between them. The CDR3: CASSTRNPRGGGNTIYF. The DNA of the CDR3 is TGTGCCAGCAGTACCCGCAACCCCAGGGGTGGTGGAAACACCATATATTTT.

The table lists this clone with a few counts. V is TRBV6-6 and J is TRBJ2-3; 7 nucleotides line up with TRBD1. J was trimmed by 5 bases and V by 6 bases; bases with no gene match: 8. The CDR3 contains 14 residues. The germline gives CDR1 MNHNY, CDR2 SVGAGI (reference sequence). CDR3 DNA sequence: TGTGCCAGCAGACCAAACAGGGGACGAGATACGCAGTATTTT. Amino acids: CASRPNRGRDTQYF.

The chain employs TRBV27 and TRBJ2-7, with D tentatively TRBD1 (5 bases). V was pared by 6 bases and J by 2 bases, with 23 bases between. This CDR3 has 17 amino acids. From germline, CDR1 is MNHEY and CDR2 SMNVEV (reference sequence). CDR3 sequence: CASRPGQGHDKTYEQYF. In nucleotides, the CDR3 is TGTGCCAGCAGACCCGGGCAGGGCCACGACAAGACCTACGAGCAGTACTTC.

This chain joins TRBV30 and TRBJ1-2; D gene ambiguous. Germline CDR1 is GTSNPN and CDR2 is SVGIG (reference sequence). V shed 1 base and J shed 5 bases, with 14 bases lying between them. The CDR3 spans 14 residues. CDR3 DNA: TGTGCCTGGAGTGAACCCGAGTTATCATATGGCTACACCTTC. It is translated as CAWSEPELSYGYTF.

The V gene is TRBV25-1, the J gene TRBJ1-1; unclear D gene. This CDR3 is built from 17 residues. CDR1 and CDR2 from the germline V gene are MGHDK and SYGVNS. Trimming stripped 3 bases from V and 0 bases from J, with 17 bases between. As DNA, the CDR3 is TGTGCCAGCAGTGATCGGTCTGGAGCCAATATGAACACTGAAGCTTTCTTT. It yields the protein CASSDRSGANMNTEAFF.

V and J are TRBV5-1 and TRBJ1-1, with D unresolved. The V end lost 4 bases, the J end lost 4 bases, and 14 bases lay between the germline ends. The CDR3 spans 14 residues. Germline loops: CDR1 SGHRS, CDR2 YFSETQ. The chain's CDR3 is CASSPLPGGTEAFF. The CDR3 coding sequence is TGCGCCAGCAGCCCTCTCCCGGGTGGCACTGAAGCTTTCTTT. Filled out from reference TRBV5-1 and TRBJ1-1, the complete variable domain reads KAGVTQTPRYLIKTRGQQVTLSCSPISGHRSVSWYQQTPGQGLQFLFEYFSETQRNKGNFPGRFSGRQFSNSRSEMNVSTLELGDSALYLCASSPLPGGTEAFFGQGTRLTVV.

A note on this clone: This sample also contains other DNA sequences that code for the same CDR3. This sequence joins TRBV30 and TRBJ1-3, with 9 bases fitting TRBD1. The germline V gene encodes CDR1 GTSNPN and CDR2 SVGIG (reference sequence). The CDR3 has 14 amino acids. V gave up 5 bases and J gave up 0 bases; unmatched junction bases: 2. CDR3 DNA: TGTGCCTGGGGGACAGGGTCCTCTGGAAACACCATATATTTT. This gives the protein CAWGTGSSGNTIYF.